This T cell receptor (beta chain) appears in the sequencing data of a study of blood T cell repertoires in COVID-19. Looking at the study overall: Material from acute and convalescent COVID-19 was sourced from the United States, Italy and Spain.

The authors' processing: Estimation of nucleated cell counts relied on the amplification of reference gene primers. The table came from immunoSEQ multiplex PCR; TCRdb's copy has only in-frame clones and leaves some out. The DNA gave D and trimming, while V, J and clone size come from that table. The sample includes about 480,000 clones, 85% to 90% of them seen just once. J was trimmed by 10 bases and V by 2 bases; bases with no gene match: 12. CDR3 length: 18 residues. CDR1 and CDR2 from the germline V gene are LGHNA and YNFKEQ. Seattle participants joined during active infection and were tracked over time.

The rearrangement uses TRBV4-2 and TRBJ2-1; 15 bases are a match to TRBD2. Sequencing was carried out using peripheral blood. The TCR originated in a woman aged 45-60 years with COVID-19, enrolled during active disease. CDR3 protein: CASSQSRTSGGASGEQFF. The CDR3 DNA is TGTGCCAGCAGCCAAAGTCGGACTAGCGGGGGGGCCAGTGGGGAGCAGTTCTTC.